These T cell receptor beta chains were read from a single sample in a study of T cells in Graves' hyperthyroidism and ophthalmopathy. TCRdb re-called the multiplex PCR reads with MiXCR, one entry per CDR3 protein. The sample records around 720,000 distinct CDR3 sequences, roughly 32% being singletons. Material: blood. The receptors stem from a woman between 35 and 50 years old with Graves' hyperthyroidism. Both conserved end residues are part of each CDR3. Each record gives: V gene, D gene, CDR3 length, J gene, clone size, CDR3 DNA, CDR3 protein. A D gene is named only where the DNA matches it firmly. Clone size is shown for a subset of rows, as once, few, many or a class of expanded clone.

V gene: TRBV29-1
D gene: .
CDR3 length: 10
J gene: TRBJ1-1
clone size: many
CDR3 DNA: TGCAGCGCTGGAGGCACTGAAGCTTTCTTT
CDR3 protein: CSAGGTEAFF

V gene: TRBV25-1
D gene: TRBD1
CDR3 length: 13
J gene: TRBJ2-7
clone size: .
CDR3 DNA: TGTGCCTACGCGACAGGGGGCCCCTACGAGCAGTACTTC
CDR3 protein: CAYATGGPYEQYF

V gene: TRBV20-1
D gene: TRBD1
CDR3 length: 14
J gene: TRBJ1-5
clone size: many
CDR3 DNA: TGCAGTGCTAGAGAACAGGGGGAGCATCAGCCCCAGCATTTT
CDR3 protein: CSAREQGEHQPQHF

V gene: TRBV30
D gene: .
CDR3 length: 13
J gene: TRBJ1-2
clone size: few
CDR3 DNA: TGTGCCTGGAGTGAAATGGCTAACTATGGCTACACCTTC
CDR3 protein: CAWSEMANYGYTF

V gene: TRBV7-9
D gene: TRBD1
CDR3 length: 13
J gene: TRBJ1-1
clone size: many
CDR3 DNA: TGTGCCAGCAGCGCCGGGACAGCCACTGAAGCTTTCTTT
CDR3 protein: CASSAGTATEAFF

V gene: TRBV6-5
D gene: .
CDR3 length: 19
J gene: TRBJ1-1
clone size: .
CDR3 DNA: TGTGCCAGCAGTTACTCGACCCTTGATACACCAGGGATGAACACTGAAGCTTTCTTT
CDR3 protein: CASSYSTLDTPGMNTEAFF

V gene: TRBV14
D gene: .
CDR3 length: 14
J gene: TRBJ1-3
clone size: .
CDR3 DNA: TGTGCCAGCAGGGACTCCCGCTCTGGAAACACCATATATTTT
CDR3 protein: CASRDSRSGNTIYF

V gene: TRBV7-9
D gene: .
CDR3 length: 14
J gene: TRBJ2-7
clone size: many
CDR3 DNA: TGTGCCAGCAGCACAGACAGGACGTCCTACGAGCAGTACTTC
CDR3 protein: CASSTDRTSYEQYF

V gene: TRBV25-1
D gene: .
CDR3 length: 16
J gene: TRBJ1-2
clone size: many
CDR3 DNA: TGTGCCAGCAGTGAATCCGCTGGATTACAGCCCTATGGCTACACCTTC
CDR3 protein: CASSESAGLQPYGYTF

V gene: TRBV5-1
D gene: .
CDR3 length: 14
J gene: TRBJ2-7
clone size: once
CDR3 DNA: TGCGCCAGCAGCTTAGGGAGACAGCTCTACGAGCAGTACTTC
CDR3 protein: CASSLGRQLYEQYF

V gene: TRBV2
D gene: .
CDR3 length: 15
J gene: TRBJ1-2
clone size: once
CDR3 DNA: TGTGCCAGCAGTGATCGGGACACTTTAGTGTATGGCTACACCTTC
CDR3 protein: CASSDRDTLVYGYTF

V gene: TRBV6-6
D gene: TRBD1
CDR3 length: 13
J gene: TRBJ2-7
clone size: few
CDR3 DNA: TGTGCCAGTACGGGACAGGGTTTTAGAGAGCAGTACTTC
CDR3 protein: CASTGQGFREQYF

V gene: TRBV12-3/TRBV12-4
D gene: .
CDR3 length: 15
J gene: TRBJ2-1
clone size: .
CDR3 DNA: TGTGCCAGCGTCCCCTCTGGGAGCTCCTACAATGAGCAGTTCTTC
CDR3 protein: CASVPSGSSYNEQFF

V gene: TRBV5-1
D gene: .
CDR3 length: 14
J gene: TRBJ1-6
clone size: .
CDR3 DNA: TGTGCCAGCAGCCGTACAGGGAACAATTCACCCCTCCACTTT
CDR3 protein: CASSRTGNNSPLHF

V gene: TRBV5-4
D gene: .
CDR3 length: 12
J gene: TRBJ1-3
clone size: many
CDR3 DNA: TGTGCCAGCGCGCTCGACGAAAACACCATATATTTT
CDR3 protein: CASALDENTIYF

V gene: TRBV2
D gene: .
CDR3 length: 14
J gene: TRBJ1-4
clone size: many
CDR3 DNA: TGTGCCAGCAGTGAAGAGACAAGTGGTGAAAAACTGTTTTTT
CDR3 protein: CASSEETSGEKLFF

V gene: TRBV11-2
D gene: .
CDR3 length: 12
J gene: TRBJ2-7
clone size: few
CDR3 DNA: TGTGCCAGCGGCGGGACAGCCTACGAGCAGTACTTC
CDR3 protein: CASGGTAYEQYF

V gene: TRBV29-1
D gene: .
CDR3 length: 14
J gene: TRBJ1-1
clone size: .
CDR3 DNA: TGCAGCGGGGGGGGTCGGAACATGAACACTGGAGCTTTCTTT
CDR3 protein: CSGGGRNMNTGAFF

V gene: TRBV2
D gene: .
CDR3 length: 13
J gene: TRBJ1-2
clone size: once
CDR3 DNA: TGTGCCAGCAGTGAACAGGGGACTAGCGGCTACACCTTC
CDR3 protein: CASSEQGTSGYTF

V gene: TRBV7-2
D gene: TRBD1
CDR3 length: 15
J gene: TRBJ1-5
clone size: once
CDR3 DNA: TGTGCCAGCAGCTTAGAATGGACAGGGGACCAGCCCCAGCATTTT
CDR3 protein: CASSLEWTGDQPQHF

V gene: TRBV11-3
D gene: .
CDR3 length: 14
J gene: TRBJ1-1
clone size: .
CDR3 DNA: TGTGCCAGCAGCTTCCGCCCCGACGGAACCGAAGCTTTCTTT
CDR3 protein: CASSFRPDGTEAFF

V gene: TRBV12-3/TRBV12-4
D gene: TRBD1
CDR3 length: 13
J gene: TRBJ2-7
clone size: .
CDR3 DNA: TGTGCCAGCAGACAATTACAGGGGGACGAGCAGTACTTC
CDR3 protein: CASRQLQGDEQYF

V gene: TRBV10-3
D gene: .
CDR3 length: 12
J gene: TRBJ1-2
clone size: .
CDR3 DNA: TGTGCCACTTCCTCAGGACGGGATGGCTACACCTTC
CDR3 protein: CATSSGRDGYTF

V gene: TRBV11-1
D gene: .
CDR3 length: 15
J gene: TRBJ2-2
clone size: .
CDR3 DNA: TGTGCCAGCAGCTTATCCATGACGGGCACCAGGGAGCTGTTTTTT
CDR3 protein: CASSLSMTGTRELFF

V gene: TRBV19
D gene: .
CDR3 length: 12
J gene: TRBJ1-1
clone size: many
CDR3 DNA: TGTGCCAGTAGCCTGATGCGAACTGAAGCTTTCTTT
CDR3 protein: CASSLMRTEAFF

V gene: TRBV10-3
D gene: .
CDR3 length: 15
J gene: TRBJ2-2
clone size: many
CDR3 DNA: TGTGCCATCAGTGAGTCCGCGGCGGAAACCGGGGAGCTGTTTTTT
CDR3 protein: CAISESAAETGELFF

V gene: TRBV7-9
D gene: .
CDR3 length: 13
J gene: TRBJ1-5
clone size: many
CDR3 DNA: TGTGCCAGCAGCTCCCGCAGGGACCAGCCCCAGCATTTT
CDR3 protein: CASSSRRDQPQHF

V gene: TRBV29-1
D gene: TRBD1
CDR3 length: 14
J gene: TRBJ1-1
clone size: many
CDR3 DNA: TGCAGCGTTGAAGATTATTCAGGGGGCACTGAAGCTTTCTTT
CDR3 protein: CSVEDYSGGTEAFF

V gene: TRBV28
D gene: TRBD1
CDR3 length: 13
J gene: TRBJ1-2
clone size: many
CDR3 DNA: TGTGCCAGCAGGGGGACAGGGGTTGTTGGCTACACCTTC
CDR3 protein: CASRGTGVVGYTF

V gene: TRBV27
D gene: .
CDR3 length: 16
J gene: TRBJ1-1
clone size: .
CDR3 DNA: TGTGCCAGAAGGAACAGGGAAGGCAATCTGAACACTGAAGCTTTCTTT
CDR3 protein: CARRNREGNLNTEAFF

V gene: TRBV9
D gene: .
CDR3 length: 12
J gene: TRBJ2-2
clone size: .
CDR3 DNA: TGTGCCAGCAGCGTATTTACCGGGGAGCTGTTTTTT
CDR3 protein: CASSVFTGELFF

V gene: TRBV12-3/TRBV12-4
D gene: .
CDR3 length: 12
J gene: TRBJ2-7
clone size: few
CDR3 DNA: TGTGCCAGCATGAGGGTTGTGTACGAGCAGTACTTC
CDR3 protein: CASMRVVYEQYF

V gene: TRBV24-1
D gene: TRBD1
CDR3 length: 14
J gene: TRBJ2-5
clone size: many
CDR3 DNA: TGTGCCACCAGTGCTAGAGGGGGCTCAGAGACCCAGTACTTC
CDR3 protein: CATSARGGSETQYF

V gene: TRBV4-3
D gene: .
CDR3 length: 15
J gene: TRBJ1-2
clone size: few
CDR3 DNA: TGCGCCAGCAGCCAAGGGACAGCCCCGAGACGGGGCTACACCTTC
CDR3 protein: CASSQGTAPRRGYTF

V gene: TRBV7-8
D gene: .
CDR3 length: 13
J gene: TRBJ2-5
clone size: many
CDR3 DNA: TGTGCCAGCAGCTTATTGGGGCGAGAGACCCAGTACTTC
CDR3 protein: CASSLLGRETQYF

V gene: TRBV7-2
D gene: .
CDR3 length: 14
J gene: TRBJ1-3
clone size: .
CDR3 DNA: TGTGCCAGCAGCTTAGGTCGTTTGGGAAACACCATATATTTT
CDR3 protein: CASSLGRLGNTIYF

V gene: TRBV19
D gene: TRBD1
CDR3 length: 13
J gene: TRBJ2-7
clone size: many
CDR3 DNA: TGTGCCAGTAGCCGGACAGGTAAAAGTGAGCAGTACTTC
CDR3 protein: CASSRTGKSEQYF

V gene: TRBV28
D gene: .
CDR3 length: 13
J gene: TRBJ1-5
clone size: .
CDR3 DNA: TGTGCCAGCACAGTTGCGAGCAATCAGCCCCAGCATTTT
CDR3 protein: CASTVASNQPQHF

V gene: TRBV6-6
D gene: .
CDR3 length: 12
J gene: TRBJ1-2
clone size: few
CDR3 DNA: TGTGCCAGCGGGGGTAGTAGCTATGGCTACACCTTC
CDR3 protein: CASGGSSYGYTF

V gene: TRBV7-2
D gene: TRBD2
CDR3 length: 19
J gene: TRBJ2-7
clone size: few
CDR3 DNA: TGTGCCAGCAGCTTAGCGGGTCTAGCGGGACTGCCGTCTACGAAGGAGCAGTACTTC
CDR3 protein: CASSLAGLAGLPSTKEQYF

V gene: TRBV2
D gene: TRBD1
CDR3 length: 18
J gene: TRBJ2-7
clone size: .
CDR3 DNA: TGTGCCAGCAGCCGAGATGGGCCCCTAGGTCAGGGGGCCTACGAGCAGTACTTC
CDR3 protein: CASSRDGPLGQGAYEQYF

V gene: TRBV19
D gene: .
CDR3 length: 13
J gene: TRBJ1-1
clone size: few
CDR3 DNA: TGTGCCAGTAGTAAGCCTCTGGGCACTGAAGCTTTCTTT
CDR3 protein: CASSKPLGTEAFF

V gene: TRBV20-1
D gene: .
CDR3 length: 11
J gene: TRBJ1-2
clone size: many
CDR3 DNA: TGCAGTGCTAGTGGGCCTGGTGGCTACACCTTC
CDR3 protein: CSASGPGGYTF

V gene: TRBV10-3
D gene: .
CDR3 length: 12
J gene: TRBJ2-7
clone size: .
CDR3 DNA: TGTGCCATCAGTGTGGACAGCTACGAGCAGTACTTC
CDR3 protein: CAISVDSYEQYF

V gene: TRBV20-1
D gene: TRBD2
CDR3 length: 12
J gene: TRBJ2-1
clone size: .
CDR3 DNA: TGCAGTGCACTAGCGGCGTACAATGAGCAGTTCTTC
CDR3 protein: CSALAAYNEQFF

V gene: TRBV5-4
D gene: .
CDR3 length: 13
J gene: TRBJ1-1
clone size: many
CDR3 DNA: TGTGCCAGCAGCTCCCCTTTAAACACTGAAGCTTTCTTT
CDR3 protein: CASSSPLNTEAFF

V gene: TRBV19
D gene: .
CDR3 length: 13
J gene: TRBJ1-2
clone size: many
CDR3 DNA: TGTGCCAGTACTATGGTGGGGATCGGTGGCTACACCTTC
CDR3 protein: CASTMVGIGGYTF

V gene: TRBV12-3/TRBV12-4
D gene: .
CDR3 length: 16
J gene: TRBJ1-2
clone size: few
CDR3 DNA: TGTGCCAGCAGTTCGCCAATCTCAATCAGAGGCTATGGCTACACCTTC
CDR3 protein: CASSSPISIRGYGYTF

V gene: TRBV6-5
D gene: .
CDR3 length: 14
J gene: TRBJ1-2
clone size: .
CDR3 DNA: TGTGCCAGCAGTTACGGAAGATTAAACTATGGCTACACCTTC
CDR3 protein: CASSYGRLNYGYTF

V gene: TRBV10-2
D gene: TRBD2
CDR3 length: 16
J gene: TRBJ2-7
clone size: .
CDR3 DNA: TGCGCCAGCAGTCACCGACTAGCGGGGGCCGCGGACGAGCAGTACTTC
CDR3 protein: CASSHRLAGAADEQYF

V gene: TRBV12-3/TRBV12-4
D gene: .
CDR3 length: 12
J gene: TRBJ1-2
clone size: many
CDR3 DNA: TGTGCCAGCAGTACGACAGCCTATGGCTACACCTTC
CDR3 protein: CASSTTAYGYTF

V gene: TRBV10-2
D gene: .
CDR3 length: 13
J gene: TRBJ2-7
clone size: many
CDR3 DNA: TGCGCCAGCAGTGAGCCCGGGTACTACGAGCAGTACTTC
CDR3 protein: CASSEPGYYEQYF

V gene: TRBV20-1
D gene: .
CDR3 length: 16
J gene: TRBJ1-1
clone size: .
CDR3 DNA: TGCAGTGCTAGAGATCCTAGTCTTAGATGGGGGGTTGAAGCTTTCTTT
CDR3 protein: CSARDPSLRWGVEAFF

V gene: TRBV10-2
D gene: .
CDR3 length: 13
J gene: TRBJ2-2
clone size: .
CDR3 DNA: TGCGCCAGCAGTGCCTCCCAAACCGGGGAGCTGTTTTTT
CDR3 protein: CASSASQTGELFF

V gene: TRBV7-2
D gene: TRBD2
CDR3 length: 17
J gene: TRBJ2-1
clone size: .
CDR3 DNA: TGCGCCAGCAGCCACCCTCCTCCGGGACTAGTTTTCGGTGAGCAGTTCTTC
CDR3 protein: CASSHPPPGLVFGEQFF

V gene: TRBV5-1
D gene: .
CDR3 length: 14
J gene: TRBJ1-2
clone size: .
CDR3 DNA: TGCGCCAGCAGCTTGCGGACTAGCGGGGGAGGCTACACCTTC
CDR3 protein: CASSLRTSGGGYTF

V gene: TRBV12-3/TRBV12-4
D gene: TRBD1
CDR3 length: 13
J gene: TRBJ1-1
clone size: many
CDR3 DNA: TGTGCCAGCAGTTTAGGGGGGACAGAGGGAGCTTTCTTT
CDR3 protein: CASSLGGTEGAFF

V gene: TRBV20-1
D gene: .
CDR3 length: 13
J gene: TRBJ1-1
clone size: .
CDR3 DNA: TGCAGTGGAGTCGGGGGGTTTGCCACTGAAGCTTTCTTT
CDR3 protein: CSGVGGFATEAFF

V gene: TRBV3-1
D gene: .
CDR3 length: 13
J gene: TRBJ1-5
clone size: many
CDR3 DNA: TGTGCCAGCAGCCAAGGTCGGAATCAGCCCCAGCATTTT
CDR3 protein: CASSQGRNQPQHF

V gene: TRBV5-1
D gene: .
CDR3 length: 12
J gene: TRBJ2-7
clone size: many
CDR3 DNA: TGCGCCAGCAGAATGGGATTCAACGAGCAGTACTTC
CDR3 protein: CASRMGFNEQYF